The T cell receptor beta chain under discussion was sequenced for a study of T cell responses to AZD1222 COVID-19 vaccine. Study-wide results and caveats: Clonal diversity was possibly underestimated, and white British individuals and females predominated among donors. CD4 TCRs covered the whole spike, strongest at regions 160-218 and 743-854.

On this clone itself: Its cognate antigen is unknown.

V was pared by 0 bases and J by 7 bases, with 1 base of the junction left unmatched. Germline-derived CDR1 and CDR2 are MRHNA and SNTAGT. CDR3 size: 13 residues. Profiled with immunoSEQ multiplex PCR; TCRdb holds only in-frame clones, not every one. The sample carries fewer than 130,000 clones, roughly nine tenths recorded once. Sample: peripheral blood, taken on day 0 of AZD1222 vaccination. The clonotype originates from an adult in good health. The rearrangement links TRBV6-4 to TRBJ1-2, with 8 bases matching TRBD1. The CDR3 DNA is TGTGCCAGCAGTGACTCCGACAGGGGTGGCTACACCTTC. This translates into CASSDSDRGGYTF.